The 14 T cell receptor beta chains below come from one sample, sequenced in a study of OX40 agonist ivuxolimab in advanced cancers. Data came from immunoSEQ multiplex PCR; TCRdb stores just in-frame clones and leaves some out. The sample holds some 40,000 clones, around 90% seen once. Source: CD4+ or CD8+ T cells sorted from blood, taken in a trial of the OX40 agonist ivuxolimab. The receptor source for this set is an adult with an advanced solid tumor such as melanoma, head and neck, liver or kidney cancer.

The chain has TRBV6-5 and TRBJ1-4, with D uncertain. In germline, CDR1 is MNHEY, CDR2 SVGAGI. This CDR3 comprises 14 residues. The V end was cut by 6 bases, the J end by 8 bases, with 16 bases between. The CDR3 nucleotides are TGTGCCAGCAGACCGACTCCATTGGAGGAAAAACTGTTTTTT. Translating gives CASRPTPLEEKLFF.

The chain joins TRBV13 to TRBJ1-1, with 9 bases lining up with TRBD1. J gave up 6 bases and V 3 bases, and 5 bases lay outside the gene matches. The CDR3 totals 14 residues. CDR1 is PRHDT and CDR2 is FYEKMQ in the germline V gene (reference sequence). This CDR3 is CASSFGTGRPEAFF. DNA of the CDR3: TGTGCCAGCAGCTTCGGGACAGGGAGGCCTGAAGCTTTCTTT.

The V gene is TRBV14, the J gene TRBJ2-4; 10 bases fit TRBD2. Germline V CDR1 and CDR2: SGHDN, FVKESK. V shed 3 bases and J 1 base; nucleotides not matched to a gene: 3. The CDR3 totals 16 residues. The CDR3 sequence is CASSQSGGAAKNIQYF. The CDR3 DNA is TGTGCCAGCAGCCAGAGCGGGGGGGCGGCCAAAAACATTCAGTACTTC.

This clone appeared a single time. This sequence joins TRBV19 and TRBJ2-7; maybe TRBD2 (6 bases). The germline V gene has CDR1 LNHDA and CDR2 SQIVND (reference sequence). This CDR3 contains 16 residues. V was pared by 4 bases and J by 2 bases, with 18 bases between. DNA for the CDR3: TGTGCCAGTAGTAGAGAACAGGAGGGCCCACCCTACGAGCAGTACTTC. It is translated as CASSREQEGPPYEQYF.

V usage is TRBV6-1 and J usage is TRBJ1-2; D unresolved. Trimming took 7 bases from V and 4 from J, leaving 7 bases between them. There are 11 residues in the CDR3. Germline V gene data show CDR1 as MNHNS and CDR2 as SASEGT. The chain's CDR3 is CASTNRYGYTF. Written as DNA, the CDR3 is TGTGCCAGCACCAATCGCTATGGCTACACCTTC.

This chain connects TRBV27 to TRBJ1-5; possibly TRBD1 for D (6 bases). Trimming left V 8 bases short and J 8 bases short, with 16 bases between. Germline V gene data show CDR1 as MNHEY and CDR2 as SMNVEV (reference sequence). This CDR3 has 13 residues. In DNA, the CDR3 is TGTGCCAGCGGATCCAGGGGAAGGGAGCCCCAGCATTTT. Amino acids: CASGSRGREPQHF.

This chain uses TRBV7-9 with TRBJ2-2, with D perhaps TRBD2 (6 bases). Germline loops: CDR1 SEHNR, CDR2 FQNEAQ (reference sequence). With 5 bases removed from V and 7 bases from J, the gap between germline ends came to 11 bases. This CDR3 is built from 13 residues. CDR3 loop: CASSPRRVGELFF. The DNA of the CDR3 is TGTGCCAGCAGCCCTCGGAGGGTCGGGGAGCTGTTTTTT. Full variable domain (remainder filled in from reference TRBV7-9 and TRBJ2-2): DTGVSQNPRHKITKRGQNVTFRCDPISEHNRLYWYRQTLGQGPEFLTYFQNEAQLEKSRLLSDRFSAERPKGSFSTLEIQRTEQGDSAMYLCASSPRRVGELFFGEGSRLTVL.

This sequence joins TRBV7-6 and TRBJ2-2; the D is unclear. The V end lost 2 bases, the J end lost 4 bases, and 2 bases lay between the germline ends. CDR1 and CDR2 (germline): SGHVS, FNYEAQ. This CDR3 region has 12 residues. The CDR3 protein is CASSLSTGELFF. The CDR3 DNA reads as TGTGCCAGCAGCTTATCCACCGGGGAGCTGTTTTTT.

This chain links TRBV13 with TRBJ2-7; a weak D match, TRBD2 (6 bases). V shed 6 bases and J shed 2 bases, with 11 bases lying between them. CDR3 length: 13 amino acids. From germline, CDR1 is PRHDT and CDR2 FYEKMQ (reference sequence). CDR3 protein: CASSWGDTYEQYF. CDR3 DNA: TGTGCCAGCAGTTGGGGGGATACCTACGAGCAGTACTTC.

The V and J genes are TRBV4-1 and TRBJ2-7, with unresolved D. Germline CDR1 is MGHRA and CDR2 is YSYEKL. The CDR3 consists of 15 residues. Trimming cost V 0 bases and J 4 bases, with 13 bases left between them. Here the CDR3 reads CASSQDSDSEYEQYF. CDR3 DNA: TGCGCCAGCAGCCAAGATTCAGACTCGGAATACGAGCAGTACTTC.

This rearrangement joins TRBV9 to TRBJ1-3; the match to TRBD1 covers 9 bases. Germline CDR1 is SGDLS and CDR2 is YYNGEE. The trim removed 0 bases at V and 5 bases at J, leaving 9 bases unmatched. CDR3 size: 17 residues. DNA for the CDR3: TGTGCCAGCAGCGTAGACCCGAAAGGACAGGGGAGAAACACCATATATTTT. This gives the protein CASSVDPKGQGRNTIYF.

The chain recombines TRBV7-9 with TRBJ1-5; perhaps TRBD1 as D (6 bases). The V gene's germline CDR1 is SEHNR and CDR2 FQNEAQ (reference sequence). V lost 5 bases to trimming and J lost 2 bases, with 13 bases between them. This CDR3 spans 15 amino acids. In DNA form, the CDR3 reads TGTGCCAGCAGCCTAGGGGGACAAGGCAATCAGCCCCAGCATTTT. This translates into CASSLGGQGNQPQHF.

This clone is a singleton in its sample. The chain recombines TRBV11-2 with TRBJ1-5; no clear D gene. The germline V gene has CDR1 SGHAT and CDR2 FQNNGV. The V end was cut by 3 bases, the J end by 0 bases, with 9 bases between. The CDR3 consists of 15 residues. The CDR3 nucleotides read TGTGCCAGCAGCTTTAGCGGAGATAGCAATCAGCCCCAGCATTTT. Translating it yields CASSFSGDSNQPQHF.

V usage is TRBV4-2 and J usage is TRBJ1-1; TRBD1 might be the D (6 bases). The V gene's germline CDR1 is LGHNA and CDR2 YNFKEQ. CDR3 length: 13 amino acids. Deletions cut 3 bases from V and 5 bases from J, with 10 bases between. CDR3: CASSQRGGTEAFF. The CDR3 DNA is TGTGCCAGCAGCCAGAGGGGGGGGACTGAAGCTTTCTTT.